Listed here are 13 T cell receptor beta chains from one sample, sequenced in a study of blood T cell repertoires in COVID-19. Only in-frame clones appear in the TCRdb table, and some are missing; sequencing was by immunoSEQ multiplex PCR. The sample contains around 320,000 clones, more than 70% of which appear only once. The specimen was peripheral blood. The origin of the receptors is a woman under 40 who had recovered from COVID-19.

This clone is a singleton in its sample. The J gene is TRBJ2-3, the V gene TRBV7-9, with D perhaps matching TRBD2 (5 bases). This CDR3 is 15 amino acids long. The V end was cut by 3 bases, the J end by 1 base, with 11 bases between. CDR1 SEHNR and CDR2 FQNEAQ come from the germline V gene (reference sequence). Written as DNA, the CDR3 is TGTGCCAGCAGCTTTACTAGTGGTGGCACAGATACGCAGTATTTT. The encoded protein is CASSFTSGGTDTQYF.

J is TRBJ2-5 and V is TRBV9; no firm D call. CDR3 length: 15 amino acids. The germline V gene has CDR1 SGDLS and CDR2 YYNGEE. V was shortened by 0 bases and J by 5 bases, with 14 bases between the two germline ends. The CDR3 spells CASSVGPQPRETQYF. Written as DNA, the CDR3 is TGTGCCAGCAGCGTAGGTCCCCAACCCCGGGAGACCCAGTACTTC. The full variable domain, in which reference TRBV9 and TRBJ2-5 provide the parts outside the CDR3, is DSGVTQTPKHLITATGQRVTLRCSPRSGDLSVYWYQQSLDQGLQFLIQYYNGEERAKGNILERFSAQQFPDLHSELNLSSLELGDSALYFCASSVGPQPRETQYFGPGTRLLVL.

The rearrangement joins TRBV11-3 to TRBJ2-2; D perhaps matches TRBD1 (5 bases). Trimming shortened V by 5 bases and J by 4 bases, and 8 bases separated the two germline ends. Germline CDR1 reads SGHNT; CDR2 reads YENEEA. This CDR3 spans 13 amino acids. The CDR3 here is CASSVQGTGELFF. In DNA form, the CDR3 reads TGTGCCAGCAGCGTCCAGGGCACCGGGGAGCTGTTTTTT.

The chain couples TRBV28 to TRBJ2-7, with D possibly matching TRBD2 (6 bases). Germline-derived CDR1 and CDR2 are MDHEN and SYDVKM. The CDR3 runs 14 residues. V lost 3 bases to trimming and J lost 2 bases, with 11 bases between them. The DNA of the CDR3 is TGTGCCAGCAGTTTTTGGGGAGGTCCCTACGAGCAGTACTTC. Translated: CASSFWGGPYEQYF.

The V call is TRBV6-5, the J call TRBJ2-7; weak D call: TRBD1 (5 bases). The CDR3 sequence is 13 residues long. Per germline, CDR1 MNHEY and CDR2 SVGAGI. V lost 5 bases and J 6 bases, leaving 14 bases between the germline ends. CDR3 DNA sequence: TGTGCCAGCAGTCATGGACAAGCCCCCGAGCAGTACTTC. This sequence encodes CASSHGQAPEQYF.

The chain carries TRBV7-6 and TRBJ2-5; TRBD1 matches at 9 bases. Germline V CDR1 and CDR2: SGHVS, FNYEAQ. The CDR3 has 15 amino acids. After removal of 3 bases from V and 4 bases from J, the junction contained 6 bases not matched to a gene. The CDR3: CASSFGTGLLETQYF. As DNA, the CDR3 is TGTGCCAGCAGCTTCGGGACAGGGTTATTAGAGACCCAGTACTTC.

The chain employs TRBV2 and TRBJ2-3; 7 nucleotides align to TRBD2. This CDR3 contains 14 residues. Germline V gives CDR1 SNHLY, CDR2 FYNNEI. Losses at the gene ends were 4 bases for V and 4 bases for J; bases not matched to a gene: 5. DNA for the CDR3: TGTGCCAGCAGTGGTGACGGGGGGTCAGATACGCAGTATTTT. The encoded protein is CASSGDGGSDTQYF.

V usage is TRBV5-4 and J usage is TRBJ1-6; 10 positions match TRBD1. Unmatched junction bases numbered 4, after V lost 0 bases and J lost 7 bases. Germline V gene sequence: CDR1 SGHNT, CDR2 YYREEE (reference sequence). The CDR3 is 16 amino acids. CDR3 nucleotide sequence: TGTGCCAGCAGCTTGGTCCCGGACAGGGGGAATTCACCCCTCCACTTT. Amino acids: CASSLVPDRGNSPLHF.

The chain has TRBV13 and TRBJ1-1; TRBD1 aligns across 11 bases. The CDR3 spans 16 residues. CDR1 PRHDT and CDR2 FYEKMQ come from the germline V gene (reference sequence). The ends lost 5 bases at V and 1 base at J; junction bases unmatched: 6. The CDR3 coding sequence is TGTGCCAGCAGCCTGGACAGGGGGCTGGGGAACACTGAAGCTTTCTTT. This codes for CASSLDRGLGNTEAFF.

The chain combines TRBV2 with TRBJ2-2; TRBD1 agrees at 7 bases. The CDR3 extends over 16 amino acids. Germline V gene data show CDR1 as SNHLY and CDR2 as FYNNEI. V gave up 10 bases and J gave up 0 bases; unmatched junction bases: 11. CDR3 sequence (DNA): TGTGCCACCCTAGGGACAGCTCCCTCGAACACCGGGGAGCTGTTTTTT. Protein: CATLGTAPSNTGELFF.

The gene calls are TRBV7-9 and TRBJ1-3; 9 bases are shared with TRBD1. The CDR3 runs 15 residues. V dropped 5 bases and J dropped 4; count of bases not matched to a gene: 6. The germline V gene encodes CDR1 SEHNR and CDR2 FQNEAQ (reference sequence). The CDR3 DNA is TGTGCCAGCAGCCCACCGGGACAGGGAGGAAACACCATATATTTT. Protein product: CASSPPGQGGNTIYF.

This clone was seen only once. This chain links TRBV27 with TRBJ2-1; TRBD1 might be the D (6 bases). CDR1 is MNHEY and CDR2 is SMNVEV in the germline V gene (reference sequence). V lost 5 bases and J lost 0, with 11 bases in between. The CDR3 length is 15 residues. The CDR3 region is CASSRTVGSYNEQFF. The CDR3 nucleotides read TGTGCCAGCAGTCGGACAGTAGGCTCCTACAATGAGCAGTTCTTC.

CDR3 region: CASSPLDRILNTEAFF. CDR3 in DNA: TGTGCCAGCTCGCCCCTCGACAGGATACTGAACACTGAAGCTTTCTTT. J is TRBJ1-1 and V is TRBV18, with D possibly TRBD1 on 6 matching bases. The CDR3 is 16 residues long. With 6 bases removed from V and 0 bases from J, the gap between germline ends came to 17 bases. The germline gives CDR1 KGHSH, CDR2 LQKENI.